This T cell receptor beta chain came from a study of T cell responses to AZD1222 COVID-19 vaccine. For the study at large: The study pooled second doses at about 4 or about 12 weeks.

Sequencing used immunoSEQ multiplex PCR; TCRdb keeps in-frame clones, though not all of them. The sample has over 100,000 clones, about 85% seen once. Trimming cost V 0 bases and J 10 bases, with 16 bases left between them. CDR3 size: 15 residues. Germline V gene lookup returns CDR1 SGDLS and CDR2 YYNGEE. Points on this clone: Its antigen is currently unknown.

The study, taken as a whole, reports: Among those given AZD1222, only five or six were seropositive at baseline. Recipients of two AZD1222 doses showed rising Spike-specific TCR breadth and depth. As reported, nearly half of all spike-specific TCRs target variant regions that are unmutated.

The chain employs TRBV9 and TRBJ1-4; tentative D call: TRBD1 (5 bases). The TCR sequence derives from an adult in good health. The specimen was peripheral blood, collected on day 0 of AZD1222 vaccination. The CDR3, as DNA: TGTGCCAGCAGCGTAGGGACATCGGGGGTGGGAAAACTGTTTTTT. Its translation is CASSVGTSGVGKLFF. Full variable domain (missing parts from reference TRBV9 and TRBJ1-4): DSGVTQTPKHLITATGQRVTLRCSPRSGDLSVYWYQQSLDQGLQFLIQYYNGEERAKGNILERFSAQQFPDLHSELNLSSLELGDSALYFCASSVGTSGVGKLFFGSGTQLSVL.